The 17 T cell receptor beta chains given below trace back to one sample, sequenced in a study of blood T cells in healthy people across ages. It was with a sample-barcoded 5' primer and a J-beta primer mix that a second PCR of roughly 6 to 12 cycles was run. A single record per CDR3 protein comes from TCRdb applying MiXCR to the 5' RACE reads. Found here are roughly 700,000 distinct CDR3 sequences, approximately 29% of them singletons; the top ten hold 15%. The sequencing input was blood. These receptors all come from a woman older than 75 in good health.

Points on this clonotype: Being one base from a much bigger clone, this may be a read error. The chain has TRBV2 and TRBJ2-3; 11 nucleotides agree with TRBD1. This CDR3 comprises 15 residues. Germline CDR1 SNHLY, CDR2 FYNNEI. For the CDR3, the DNA is TGTGCCGGCAGTCCGGGACAGGGGGAGGCAGATACGCAGTATTTT. It translates to CAGSPGQGEADTQYF.

As concerns this clonotype: At one end the junction does not follow the germline gene, possibly because of a read error. The chain recombines TRBV19 with TRBJ1-2; D is perhaps TRBD1 (5 bases). Germline V lookup: CDR1 LNHDA, CDR2 SQIVND (reference sequence). CDR3 length: 15 amino acids. The CDR3 DNA reads TGTGCCAGTAGTATGGTTGCGGGGGGGACCTATAGCTACACCTTC. It encodes CASSMVAGGTYSYTF. The whole variable domain, filled in from reference TRBV19 and TRBJ1-2, reads DGGITQSPKYLFRKEGQNVTLSCEQNLNHDAMYWYRQDPGQGLRLIYYSQIVNDFQKGDIAEGYSVSREKKESFPLTVTSAQKNPTAFYLCASSMVAGGTYSYTFGSGTRLTVV.

The CDR3 region is CASSTGLPGADTQYF. The CDR3 nucleotides are TGTGCCAGCAGCACCGGTCTCCCGGGGGCAGATACGCAGTATTTT. V is TRBV7-6 and J is TRBJ2-3; perhaps TRBD2 as D (6 bases). Trimming removed 5 bases from V and 4 bases from J, with 16 bases in between. The CDR3 has 15 residues. Germline V lookup: CDR1 SGHVS, CDR2 FNYEAQ.

J is TRBJ2-1 and V is TRBV20-1, with 8 bases matching TRBD2. The CDR3 is 14 amino acids. J was trimmed by 5 bases and V by 4 bases; bases with no gene match: 7. The germline CDR1 and CDR2 sequences are DFQATT and SNEGSKA (reference sequence). CDR3 nucleotide sequence: TGCAGTGCTACCGGGGGGGCCACCAACAATGAGCAGTTCTTC. Its translation is CSATGGATNNEQFF.

Concerning this clonotype: A much more abundant neighbour one base away suggests this may be a read error. The rearrangement links TRBV4-3 to TRBJ1-2; tentatively, D is TRBD1 (5 bases). Deletions cut 2 bases from V and 4 bases from J, with 14 bases between. Germline lookup yields CDR1 LGHNA and CDR2 YSLEER. The CDR3 extends over 15 amino acids. CDR3 sequence: CASSQPGRYVYGYTF. CDR3 coding DNA: TGCGCCAGCAGCCAACCGGGACGGTACGTCTATGGCTACACCTTC.

This clonotype occurred many times. The chain recombines TRBV5-6 with TRBJ2-1; 15 bases align to TRBD2. The V gene's germline CDR1 is SGHDT and CDR2 YYEEEE. V lost 3 bases to trimming and J lost 12 bases; unmatched junction nucleotides: 7. The CDR3 loop spans 15 amino acids. The CDR3 DNA sequence: TGTGCCAGCAGCTCGACCGGGACTAGCGGGGGGCGGCAGTTCTTC. Its translation is CASSSTGTSGGRQFF.

This clonotype appeared a few times. The rearrangement links TRBV6-5 to TRBJ1-1, with D unresolved. V was cut by 2 bases and J by 0 bases, with 10 bases left in between. Per germline, CDR1 MNHEY and CDR2 SVGAGI. This CDR3 comprises 15 residues. The CDR3 spells CASSYGQLMNTEAFF. The CDR3 bases are TGTGCCAGCAGTTACGGCCAACTCATGAACACTGAAGCTTTCTTT.

This clonotype was recorded many times. The V call is TRBV12-3 or TRBV12-4, the J call TRBJ2-3; D is unresolved. The length of the CDR3 is 13 residues. V was clipped by 5 bases and J by 6 bases, with 12 bases between them. This CDR3 is CASSILTFDTQYF. DNA of the CDR3: TGTGCCAGCAGTATACTGACGTTTGATACGCAGTATTTT.

V is TRBV7-8 and J is TRBJ2-3; D is uncertain. The CDR3 sequence is 15 residues long. Germline V gives CDR1 SGHVS, CDR2 FQNEAQ. The V end was cut by 2 bases, the J end by 0 bases, with 9 bases between. Here the CDR3 reads CASSLTASSTDTQYF. The CDR3 region has the DNA TGTGCCAGCAGCTTAACAGCCAGTAGCACAGATACGCAGTATTTT.

The gene calls are TRBV7-9 and TRBJ1-6, with D maybe TRBD1 (5 bases). The CDR3 spans 12 residues. Germline CDR1 and CDR2: SEHNR and FQNEAQ (reference sequence). Trimming took off 4 bases at V and 10 bases at J, with 8 bases between the two ends. CDR3 sequence: CASSSGYSPLHF. The CDR3 DNA is TGTGCCAGCAGCTCAGGGTACTCACCCCTCCACTTT.

The DNA of the CDR3 is TGTGCCAGCACTGCAGGGACCGCGTATAATTCACCCCTCCACTTT. Encoded protein: CASTAGTAYNSPLHF. The chain combines TRBV9 with TRBJ1-6; possibly TRBD1 for D (5 bases). Germline CDR1 is SGDLS and CDR2 is YYNGEE. This CDR3 is 15 amino acids long. Between the trimmed V and J ends, which lost 6 bases and 4 bases, there was a span of 14 bases.

This sequence joins TRBV10-3 and TRBJ1-1; 7 nucleotides line up with TRBD1. The CDR3 contains 13 residues. Germline lookup yields CDR1 ENHRY and CDR2 SYGVKD. V shed 6 bases and J 2 bases; nucleotides not matched to a gene: 3. The CDR3 DNA is TGTGCCATCAGCGGACAGGTTAACACTGAAGCTTTCTTT. It specifies CAISGQVNTEAFF.

This clonotype was counted ten times or more. CDR3 sequence reads: CASSESQGYGNEQFF. The CDR3 nucleotides are TGTGCCAGCAGTGAATCTCAGGGCTATGGCAATGAGCAGTTCTTC. The chain employs TRBV6-1 and TRBJ2-1; the D gene is possibly TRBD1 (5 bases). V lost 2 bases and J 6 bases, leaving 14 bases between the germline ends. The germline V gene encodes CDR1 MNHNS and CDR2 SASEGT. The CDR3 is 15 residues long.

This clonotype was detected only a few times. The J gene is TRBJ2-1, the V gene TRBV7-3; 7 bases align to TRBD1. The CDR3 totals 14 residues. In germline, CDR1 is SGHTA, CDR2 FQGTGA. The V gene end was trimmed by 7 bases and the J gene end by 7 bases; junction bases not matched to a gene: 10. Here the CDR3 reads CASMTETGSNEQFF. CDR3 nucleotides: TGTGCCAGCATGACCGAGACAGGGTCGAATGAGCAGTTCTTC.

This clonotype was counted many times. V and J are TRBV9 and TRBJ2-4; weak D call: TRBD1 (5 bases). The CDR3 loop spans 15 amino acids. Trimming removed 0 bases at V and 3 bases at J, with 10 bases between. The germline V gene has CDR1 SGDLS and CDR2 YYNGEE. The CDR3 nucleotides are TGTGCCAGCAGCGTAGCAGGGTCCGACAAAAACATTCAGTACTTC. Protein sequence: CASSVAGSDKNIQYF.

Points on this clonotype: This may be a read error: a much more frequent sequence differs by one nucleotide. The chain couples TRBV5-1 to TRBJ2-3; unclear D gene. CDR1 and CDR2 (germline): SGHRS, YFSETQ. The CDR3 totals 13 residues. The DNA for the CDR3 is TGCGCCAGCAGCCAAGGCGGCGCAGATACGCGGTATTTT. Its protein product is CASSQGGADTRYF.

J is TRBJ2-4 and V is TRBV5-6; D is perhaps TRBD1 or TRBD2 (5 bases each). The length of the CDR3 is 15 residues. V was trimmed by 5 bases and J by 13 bases, leaving 25 bases between them. Germline values: CDR1 SGHDT, CDR2 YYEEEE. CDR3 loop: CASSWMGDPGYQQYF. The CDR3 bases are TGTGCCAGCAGTTGGATGGGGGATCCAGGCTACCAGCAGTACTTC.